This T cell receptor beta chain was sequenced during a study of T cell responses to AZD1222 COVID-19 vaccine (dated by TCRdb to about 2021). Turning to the overall study: A total of 230 to 250 trial participants underwent TCR sequencing, of whom about 210 received two doses of AZD1222 and around 26 received two doses of the MenACWY control vaccine. Trial participants were enrolled into age subgroups of 18-55, 56-69 and 70-plus years, which contained about 160, 30 and 59 TCR-sequenced participants, respectively. Study-wide findings and limitations: A significant rise in spike-specific TCR breadth and depth was observed after two AZD1222 doses relative to day 0 and relative to MenACWY recipients. Because no day 14 peak-response samples were available, repertoires were characterized only after the peak T cell response. In the small 56-69-year group, the increase in depth fell short of significance, most likely because of low power. Epitopes outside the regions mutated in the B.1.351 and B.1.1.7 variants were reportedly recognized by nearly half of the unique spike-specific TCRs. Vaccine-associated CD4 TCRs spanned the whole spike protein, with dominant responses in regions 160-218 and 743-854. Participants were mostly white British and included more females than males, and it was suggested by the authors that clonal diversity may have been underestimated. Conclusions about previously exposed vaccinees were limited because only six or seven AZD1222 recipients were SARS-CoV-2 seropositive at baseline.

From a lookup of the germline V gene (reference sequence), CDR1 and CDR2 are LGHDT and YNNKEL. The CDR3 holds 18 amino acids from the cysteine to the phenylalanine. The CDR3 DNA has 54 bases and is translated from base 1. V is clipped by 2 bases and J by 9 bases, and the sequence between their germline boundaries is 29 bases long. As to this clone: Its target antigen remains unknown. No base quality information exists; no much larger clone differs at one position.

In the paper's terms, the time point label means: about 28 days (+/-7) after the second vaccine dose. AZD1222 recipients whose second dose came at about 4 weeks and those whose second dose came at about 12 weeks were combined into one group, since spike-specific TCR depth and breadth did not differ between the two schedules. Vaccinee samples were obtained from the UK trials COV001 and COV002, which included a single-blind randomized controlled phase 2/3 trial of AZD1222 (ChAdOx1 nCoV-19) in healthy adults. For TCRbeta chain sequencing, PBMC samples from trial participants were taken at day 0 and at day 28 after the second dose. The CDR3 regions of human TCRbeta chains were analyzed by immunosequencing. In the authors' own workflow: Repertoire TCRs were matched against a reference library of SARS-CoV-2-specific TCRs generated with the MIRA antigen-specificity platform. Breadth meant the fraction of unique TCRs that were SARS-CoV-2-associated, whereas depth meant the fraction of total T cells that were SARS-CoV-2-associated. Using the MIRA data, every spike-specific TCR was mapped to the spike region that the TCR reacted to and assigned to either a CD4 or a CD8 class. Log10-transformed breadth and depth values were compared by one-way ANOVA with Sidak's multiple comparisons tests. Entries here come from immuneACCESS through TCRdb and include only in-frame sequences with V and J called. Some clones fail to appear in such tables; in the studies checked, an unresolved V gene covers under half of the shortfall, and the cause of the remainder is unknown. The DNA was the basis for D and trimming; V, J and clone size are from that table. The sample table records some 280,000 clones; around 93% of these occur just once. The ten largest account for around 0.6% of the sample.

The rearranged segments are TRBV3-1 (or the pseudogene TRBV3-2) and TRBJ2-7; the D gene lacks a confident call. This TCR derives from an adult who received the AZD1222 COVID-19 vaccine. Here the sequenced sample was peripheral blood, taken 28 days after the second AZD1222 dose. In nucleotides, the sequence is TGTGCCAGCAGCCAACGAACCTTTCATCAGCCTACGTATTCTGGGCAGTACTTC. This gives the protein CASSQRTFHQPTYSGQYF.